This record looks at one T cell receptor (beta chain) sequence and its context. Its antigen is still unknown. The data stem from a study of T cell clones after liver transplantation. As for the study in general: In this trial, immunosuppression withdrawal was attempted within 2 years of liver transplant. Timepoints were pre-transplant, pre-withdrawal, and after withdrawal was completed or failed. A pre-transplant mixed lymphocyte reaction with TCRbeta sequencing defined graft-donor-reactive clones followed in post-transplant blood. Overall study findings and caveats: Conclusions were preliminary, with small, heterogeneous patient groups.

There are 16 residues in the CDR3. Germline CDR1 and CDR2: SGHDT and YYEEEE. V was cut by 1 base and J by 2 bases, with 15 bases left in between. Clones were sequenced by immunoSEQ multiplex PCR, and TCRdb holds only the in-frame ones, with some missing. The data contain some 6,100 clones, roughly 85% of them singletons. The sequence was collected from a human patient who received a liver transplant. Some T cells may be the graft donor's. The input for sequencing was CD8+ T cells from blood, taken 24 months after liver transplant. The chain uses TRBV5-6 and TRBJ1-1; possibly TRBD1 for D (5 bases). DNA of the CDR3: TGTGCCAGCAGCTTGCTCGCGTCCGGACAAAACACTGAAGCTTTCTTT. Translating gives CASSLLASGQNTEAFF.